This T cell receptor (beta chain) was recorded in a study of blood T cells in healthy people across ages. The CDR3 is 14 amino acids. Germline CDR1 is LGHDT and CDR2 is YNNKEL (reference sequence). Next came a second PCR, run for 7 to 11 cycles, which used a sample-barcoded 5' primer along with a J-beta primer mix. TCRdb recomputed calls from the 5' RACE reads with MiXCR, one row per CDR3 protein. The data contain about 1.8 million distinct CDR3 sequences, roughly 50% of them singletons. With respect to this clonotype: The germline gene is not matched at one end of the junction; a read error may be the cause.

The sequence came from a woman aged 40 to 49 in good health. The rearrangement joins TRBV3-1 to TRBJ1-1, with D unresolved. The specimen was blood. CDR3 sequence (DNA): TGTGCCAGCAGCTTGGGCCCAGGTGACACTGAAGCTTCCTTT. As protein: CASSLGPGDTEASF.